A selection of T cell receptor beta chains follows, all from one sample in a study of Ad26.COV2.S vaccination and SARS-CoV-2 variants. Method: immunoSEQ multiplex PCR; TCRdb's copy keeps in-frame clones and lacks some. Of 300,000 to 450,000 clones in the sample, roughly nine tenths were seen once. This material consisted of peripheral blood, taken after recovery from COVID-19. The receptors originated from a human donor who had recovered from COVID-19. The CDR3 runs from the conserved cysteine through the conserved F or W. D genes are given only for firm matches. The size of a clone is reported for some rows only, either as once, few or many, or as a class for expanded clones.

V	size	D	J	CDR3	DNA
TRBV18	.	TRBD2	TRBJ2-1	CASSPTSGAYNEQFF	TGTGCCAGCTCACCGACTAGCGGGGCGTACAATGAGCAGTTCTTC
TRBV7-9	.	TRBD1	TRBJ2-2	CASSSRDRVVSGELFF	TGTGCCAGCAGCTCCCGGGACAGGGTGGTGTCCGGGGAGCTGTTTTTT
TRBV25-1	once	TRBD1	TRBJ1-1	CASSGHRGLNTEAFF	TGTGCCAGCAGTGGCCACAGGGGTCTAAACACTGAAGCTTTCTTT
TRBV7-6	.	TRBD2	TRBJ2-3	CASSWGAGAGRLDTQYF	TGTGCCAGCAGCTGGGGAGCGGGGGCGGGCCGTTTGGATACGCAGTATTTT
TRBV5-1	once	.	TRBJ2-5	CASSLAPAGGQETQYF	TGCGCCAGCAGCCTCGCCCCCGCCGGAGGGCAGGAGACCCAGTACTTC
TRBV10-3	.	TRBD1	TRBJ2-3	CAISAGTGGTDTQYF	TGTGCCATCAGTGCTGGGACAGGGGGCACAGATACGCAGTATTTT
TRBV5-4	.	.	TRBJ1-1	CASSLGGVGMNTEAFF	TGTGCCAGCAGCTTGGGGGGTGTGGGCATGAACACTGAAGCTTTCTTT
TRBV12-3/TRBV12-4	.	.	TRBJ1-2	CASSFGGHYGYTF	TGTGCCAGCAGTTTCGGGGGGCACTATGGCTACACCTTC
TRBV6-2/TRBV6-3	.	.	TRBJ2-7	CASSYSSYEQYF	TGTGCCAGCAGTTACAGTTCCTACGAGCAGTACTTC
TRBV12-5	.	.	TRBJ1-5	CASGLRESNQPQHF	TGTGCTAGTGGCCTCAGGGAGAGCAATCAGCCCCAGCATTTT
TRBV10-3	.	TRBD2	TRBJ2-1	CAISVASGGVYNEQFF	TGTGCCATCAGTGTGGCTAGCGGGGGGGTTTACAATGAGCAGTTCTTC
TRBV19	.	.	TRBJ2-3	CASSIGVLTDTQYF	TGTGCCAGTAGTATAGGCGTGCTCACAGATACGCAGTATTTT
TRBV12-5	once	.	TRBJ1-2	CASGLVKEGGYTF	TGTGCTAGTGGTTTGGTAAAAGAAGGGGGCTACACCTTC
TRBV5-8	.	TRBD1	TRBJ2-5	CASRGTGGETQYF	TGTGCCAGCAGAGGGACAGGGGGCGAGACCCAGTACTTC
TRBV12-3/TRBV12-4	.	.	TRBJ1-2	CASSFNGYGYTF	TGTGCCAGCAGTTTTAACGGCTATGGCTACACCTTC
TRBV11-2	.	.	TRBJ2-1	CASSPVAGAGEQFF	TGTGCCAGCAGCCCCGTCGCAGGGGCGGGTGAGCAGTTCTTC
TRBV7-6	.	.	TRBJ2-5	CASSLAKALIETQYF	TGTGCCAGCAGCTTAGCAAAAGCCCTGATTGAGACCCAGTACTTC
TRBV18	.	.	TRBJ1-6	CASSPFRASNSPLHF	TGTGCCAGCTCACCATTCAGGGCGTCGAATTCACCCCTCCACTTT
TRBV6-1	.	.	TRBJ2-3	CASSEYEADTQYF	TGTGCCAGCAGTGAATATGAGGCGGATACGCAGTATTTT
TRBV5-6	.	TRBD1	TRBJ1-5	CASSLGSGGQPQHF	TGTGCCAGCAGCTTGGGGTCAGGGGGCCAGCCCCAGCATTTT
TRBV9	.	TRBD1	TRBJ1-3	CASSAQGAGNTIYF	TGTGCCAGCAGCGCACAGGGGGCTGGAAACACCATATATTTT
TRBV27	.	.	TRBJ1-1	CASSQKGGVFYTEAFF	TGTGCCAGCAGCCAAAAGGGTGGGGTTTTCTACACTGAAGCTTTCTTT
TRBV11-2	.	TRBD1	TRBJ1-1	CASSRTTGWVTEAFF	TGTGCCAGCAGCCGAACGACAGGGTGGGTCACTGAAGCTTTCTTT
TRBV3-1/TRBV3-2	.	TRBD1	TRBJ1-2	CASSQGTGRGYTF	TGTGCCAGCAGCCAGGGGACAGGGAGAGGCTACACCTTC
TRBV5-1	.	TRBD2	TRBJ2-5	CASSLVPSGGQETQYF	TGCGCCAGCAGCTTGGTGCCTAGCGGGGGCCAAGAGACCCAGTACTTC
TRBV9	.	.	TRBJ1-3	CASSVGSLDTIYF	TGTGCCAGCAGCGTAGGGTCCCTGGACACCATATATTTT
TRBV3-1/TRBV3-2	.	.	TRBJ2-7	CASSQEGTHEQYF	TGTGCCAGCAGCCAAGAGGGAACCCACGAGCAGTACTTC
TRBV11-2	.	.	TRBJ2-5	CASSLQGFETQYF	TGTGCCAGCAGCTTACAGGGCTTCGAGACCCAGTACTTC
TRBV9	.	.	TRBJ2-7	CASSVGGSEQYF	TGTGCCAGCAGCGTAGGGGGAAGCGAGCAGTACTTC
TRBV4-1	.	.	TRBJ2-1	CASSHLGGNEQFF	TGCGCCAGCAGTCATCTCGGGGGAAATGAGCAGTTCTTC
TRBV19	.	.	TRBJ1-2	CASSIDRSYSYGYTF	TGTGCCAGTAGTATCGACCGTTCATACTCCTATGGCTACACCTTC
TRBV9	.	.	TRBJ2-7	CASSVVDNPSYEQYF	TGTGCCAGCAGCGTAGTTGACAATCCGAGCTACGAGCAGTACTTC
TRBV3-1/TRBV3-2	.	.	TRBJ1-1	CASSQDLAAREWAFF	TGTGCCAGCAGCCAAGATCTAGCGGCCAGGGAGTGGGCTTTCTTT
TRBV11-2	.	.	TRBJ1-5	CASSRNQLNQPQHF	TGTGCCAGCAGTCGTAATCAACTAAATCAGCCCCAGCATTTT
TRBV9	.	.	TRBJ1-2	CASTVMGAYGYTF	TGTGCCAGCACCGTGATGGGGGCCTATGGCTACACCTTC
TRBV12-3/TRBV12-4	.	.	TRBJ1-5	CASSSRLDQPQHF	TGTGCCAGCAGTTCGCGCCTCGATCAGCCCCAGCATTTT
TRBV6-4	many	TRBD2	TRBJ2-5	CASSAGTSGGETQYF	TGTGCCAGCAGTGCCGGGACTAGCGGGGGAGAGACCCAGTACTTC
TRBV2	.	TRBD1	TRBJ2-7	CASSVFRDREYF	TGTGCCAGCAGCGTTTTTCGGGACAGGGAGTACTTC
TRBV3-1/TRBV3-2	.	.	TRBJ2-5	CASSQNRRETQYF	TGTGCCAGCAGCCAAAATAGGAGAGAGACCCAGTACTTC
TRBV9	.	.	TRBJ2-3	CASRQGEGTDTQYF	TGTGCCAGCAGACAAGGGGAGGGCACAGATACGCAGTATTTT
TRBV9	.	.	TRBJ1-4	CASSPLDGEKLFF	TGTGCCAGCAGTCCTCTGGATGGTGAAAAACTGTTTTTT
TRBV2	.	.	TRBJ1-1	CASRADRRTRTEAFF	TGTGCCAGCAGGGCCGACAGGCGCACGCGGACTGAAGCTTTCTTT
TRBV5-1	few	.	TRBJ1-2	CASSLEGPYGYTF	TGCGCCAGCAGCTTGGAAGGGCCCTATGGCTACACCTTC
TRBV11-3	.	.	TRBJ2-7	CASSLVVHQGSYSYEQYF	TGTGCCAGCAGCTTAGTCGTCCATCAGGGGTCCTATTCCTACGAGCAGTACTTC
TRBV19	.	TRBD1	TRBJ2-7	CASSIGTGRGDEQYF	TGTGCCAGTAGTATAGGGACAGGGCGTGGGGACGAGCAGTACTTC
TRBV14	.	.	TRBJ2-6	CASSQGFGANVLTF	TGTGCCAGCAGCCAGGGATTTGGGGCCAACGTCCTGACTTTC
TRBV7-2	.	TRBD2	TRBJ2-5	CASSLVVLAGIRLRETQYF	TGTGCCAGCAGCTTAGTTGTGCTAGCGGGCATTCGCCTAAGAGAGACCCAGTACTTC
TRBV7-9	few	.	TRBJ1-1	CASSATGYMNTEAFF	TGTGCCAGCAGCGCAACCGGGTACATGAACACTGAAGCTTTCTTT